A selection of T cell receptor beta chains follows, all from one sample in a study of radiation and T cells in renal cell carcinoma. Method: immunoSEQ multiplex PCR; TCRdb's copy keeps in-frame clones and lacks some. The profile shows roughly 100,000 clones, roughly 90% of them singletons. The material sequenced was blood, taken from a patient whose treatment included radiotherapy and nephrectomy. The source of these receptors is a man in his forties or fifties with renal cell carcinoma. Both conserved end residues are part of each CDR3. The D gene is left open where the match is weak. Size tells how often a clone was seen (once, few, many) or the class of an expanded clone, and some rows leave it out.

v_gene,abundance,j_gene,d_gene,CDR3nt,CDR3aa
TRBV4-1,NA,TRBJ2-1,TRBD1,TGCGCCAGCAGCCAAACCCCAGACAGGGCATACAATGAGCAGTTCTTC,CASSQTPDRAYNEQFF
TRBV19,NA,TRBJ1-1,NA,TGTGCCAGTAGTCCCCGGTCCCAGCTGGAAGCTTTCTTT,CASSPRSQLEAFF
TRBV4-3,NA,TRBJ2-5,NA,TGCGCCAGCAGCCCACGTCGGGCTAGCGATAGTCCAGCGACCCAGTACTTC,CASSPRRASDSPATQYF
TRBV6-4,NA,TRBJ2-1,NA,TGTGCCAGCAGTGACGTTCAGGGGTTTTTGAATGAGCAGTTCTTC,CASSDVQGFLNEQFF
TRBV2,NA,TRBJ1-5,NA,TGTGCCAGCAGTTCACACCCGAGGGGCAATCAGCCCCAGCATTTT,CASSSHPRGNQPQHF
TRBV5-1,NA,TRBJ2-7,TRBD2,TGCGCCAGCAGCTCCGGGACTAGCTCTTCCGAGCAGTACTTC,CASSSGTSSSEQYF
TRBV2,NA,TRBJ1-4,NA,TGTGCCAGCAGCCGGGACATTACTAATGAAAAACTGTTTTTT,CASSRDITNEKLFF
TRBV4-2,NA,TRBJ2-1,TRBD2,TGTGCCAGCAGCCGGGGGACTAGCGGATACAATGAGCAGTTCTTC,CASSRGTSGYNEQFF
TRBV25-1,NA,TRBJ1-6,NA,TGTGCCAGCAGTCCGGGGGGGAGGTCACCCCTCCACTTT,CASSPGGRSPLHF
TRBV2,once,TRBJ2-5,TRBD2,TGTGCCAGCAGTGGGACTAGCGTCGAGACCCAGTACTTC,CASSGTSVETQYF
TRBV5-1,NA,TRBJ1-5,NA,TGCGCCAGCAGCTTACAGGGACGTGATCAGCCCCAGCATTTT,CASSLQGRDQPQHF
TRBV27,NA,TRBJ1-2,NA,TGTGCCAGCAGACCCCGGGCGGAGGATGGCTACACCTTC,CASRPRAEDGYTF
TRBV7-3,NA,TRBJ1-1,NA,TGTGCCAGCAGCGACGGGACAGAAGCTTTCTTT,CASSDGTEAFF
TRBV7-2,NA,TRBJ2-7,TRBD2,TGTGCCAGCAGCTTAGGTAGCGGGCCCCCGAGGGGCGAGCAGTACTTC,CASSLGSGPPRGEQYF
TRBV2,NA,TRBJ1-4,NA,TGTGCCAGCAGGACGACATGGGAAAAACTGTTTTTT,CASRTTWEKLFF
TRBV19,NA,TRBJ1-5,TRBD1,TGTGCCACATCAGGGGGCGCGAGCAATCAGCCCCAGCATTTT,CATSGGASNQPQHF
TRBV30,few,TRBJ1-2,NA,TGTGCCTGGAGTGCCCCAGGGTTGGGCTACACCTTC,CAWSAPGLGYTF
TRBV5-1,NA,TRBJ2-7,NA,TGCGCCAGCAGCTTGGAACCGGGACCTACCTACGAGCAGTACTTC,CASSLEPGPTYEQYF
TRBV10-3,NA,TRBJ1-2,NA,TGTGCCATCAGTGGGGATTGGGGCTTTGATGGCTACACCTTC,CAISGDWGFDGYTF
TRBV10-3,NA,TRBJ2-2,NA,TGTGCCATCAGTGAGCCCCTTGGGACCGGACTCTCGGGGGAGCTGTTTTTT,CAISEPLGTGLSGELFF
TRBV19,NA,TRBJ2-5,TRBD1,TGTGCCAGTAGTATTCAGTCTGGGACAGGGGCGACGGAGACCCAGTACTTC,CASSIQSGTGATETQYF
TRBV5-1,NA,TRBJ2-5,NA,TGCGCCAGCAGCTTGCGAGTAAATCAAGAGACCCAGTACTTC,CASSLRVNQETQYF